This TCR beta chain was sequenced during a study of blood T cell repertoires in COVID-19. Study as a whole: Acute and convalescent COVID-19 samples came from the United States, Italy and Spain.

Per the original methods: Estimation of nucleated cell counts relied on the amplification of reference gene primers. Clones were read by immunoSEQ multiplex PCR, and TCRdb kept only the in-frame ones, dropping some. The DNA gave D and trimming, while V, J and clone size come from that table. The profile covers about 180,000 clones, with about 80% appearing a single time and over 1.5% taken by the ten largest. V shed 6 bases and J 1 base; nucleotides not matched to a gene: 9. The germline gives CDR1 LNHDA, CDR2 SQIVND (reference sequence). This CDR3 contains 15 residues. This chain links TRBV19 with TRBJ2-7, with 7 bases lining up with TRBD2. This TCR was recovered from a human donor in a cohort sampled during active COVID-19. The sequenced sample was peripheral blood. Here the CDR3 reads CASRSSKAGSYEQYF. The CDR3 region has the DNA TGTGCCAGTAGGAGTTCCAAAGCGGGATCCTACGAGCAGTACTTC.